The 16 T cell receptor beta chains given below trace back to one sample, sequenced in a study of early T cells in non-severe SARS-CoV-2 infection. TCRdb itself ran the 5' RACE reads through MiXCR, one entry per CDR3 protein. In the table there are some 20,000 distinct CDR3 sequences, around 5.1% of which are singletons. The sample comprised whole blood. All receptors derive from an adult who was a healthcare worker with PCR-confirmed SARS-CoV-2 infection or an uninfected control (not recorded which).

This clonotype appeared many times. The rearrangement links TRBV29-1 to TRBJ2-5; 9 bases agree with TRBD2. CDR1 is SQVTM and CDR2 is ANQGSEA in the germline V gene. V dropped 8 bases and J dropped 4; count of bases not matched to a gene: 5. This CDR3 is 12 amino acids long. CDR3 residues: CSYSGRGETQYF. For the CDR3, the DNA is TGCAGCTATAGCGGGAGAGGAGAGACCCAGTACTTC. Together with reference TRBV29-1 and TRBJ2-5, the CDR3 gives the full variable domain: SAVISQKPSRDICQRGTSLTIQCQVDSQVTMMFWYRQQPGQSLTLIATANQGSEATYESGFVIDKFPISRPNLTFSTLTVSNMSPEDSSIYLCSYSGRGETQYFGPGTRLLVL.

This clonotype was detected ten times or more. The chain has TRBV29-1 and TRBJ1-2; 9 nucleotides match TRBD1. Germline V lookup: CDR1 SQVTM, CDR2 ANQGSEA. The CDR3 loop spans 15 amino acids. V shed 6 bases and J 4 bases; nucleotides not matched to a gene: 12. This CDR3 is CSVGIGQGRFYGYTF. CDR3 nucleotides: TGCAGCGTGGGAATAGGACAGGGGCGCTTCTATGGCTACACCTTC.

This clonotype has at least ten counts. V usage is TRBV12-3 or TRBV12-4 and J usage is TRBJ2-1; 8 bases are a match to TRBD2. With V trimmed by 2 bases and J by 1 base, 1 base remained unmatched. The CDR3 is 15 residues long. This CDR3 reads CASSLSGGSYNEQFF. CDR3 coding DNA: TGTGCCAGCAGTTTAAGCGGGGGATCCTACAATGAGCAGTTCTTC.

This clonotype occurred many times. The chain uses TRBV9 and TRBJ2-3; TRBD1 agrees at 8 bases. Germline trimming cut 3 bases from V and 0 bases from J; bases unmatched to any gene: 3. The CDR3 has 15 amino acids. From germline, CDR1 is SGDLS and CDR2 YYNGEE. CDR3 loop: CASSATGGSTDTQYF. CDR3 coding DNA: TGTGCCAGCAGCGCAACAGGGGGTAGCACAGATACGCAGTATTTT.

This clonotype was counted ten times or more. The V call is TRBV30, the J call TRBJ2-7, with 11 bases lining up with TRBD1. V lost 1 base and J lost 4; bases outside the gene matches: 6. Germline V gene sequence: CDR1 GTSNPN, CDR2 SVGIG (reference sequence). This CDR3 contains 15 residues. The CDR3 DNA reads as TGTGCCTGGAGTGGATCCGGGACAGGGGGATACGAGCAGTACTTC. This sequence encodes CAWSGSGTGGYEQYF.

CDR3 DNA: TGTGCCAGCACCCTCGGGGGGGCTGAAGCTTTCTTT. Translation: CASTLGGAEAFF. The chain carries TRBV12-3 or TRBV12-4 and TRBJ1-1, with D tentatively TRBD1 (5 bases). The CDR3 extends over 12 amino acids. V dropped 7 bases and J dropped 6 bases, with 12 bases sitting between them.

This clonotype occurred many times. This chain connects TRBV5-1 to TRBJ2-3; D is ambiguous. Between the trimmed V and J ends, which lost 3 bases and 5 bases, there was a span of 10 bases. This CDR3 region has 13 residues. Germline V CDR1 and CDR2: SGHRS, YFSETQ. For the CDR3, the DNA is TGCGCCAGCAGCTCGGAGCACCGAGATACGCAGTATTTT. It yields the protein CASSSEHRDTQYF.

By its share, this clonotype is medium-sized (0.01 to 0.1%). The chain carries TRBV29-1 and TRBJ1-2, with D maybe TRBD1 (5 bases). The CDR3 sequence is 13 residues long. The germline V gene has CDR1 SQVTM and CDR2 ANQGSEA. Trimming stripped 1 base from V and 6 bases from J, with 12 bases between. The CDR3 nucleotides are TGCAGCGTTGAAGTGGCGCAGGGAGATGGCTACACCTTC. Residues: CSVEVAQGDGYTF.

This chain connects TRBV5-1 to TRBJ2-1, with TRBD1 as a possible D gene (5 bases). The germline V gene encodes CDR1 SGHRS and CDR2 YFSETQ. The V end lost 4 bases, the J end lost 7 bases, and 18 bases lay between the germline ends. The CDR3 is made up of 15 amino acids. CDR3 loop: CASSKTAGNWNEQFF. CDR3 in DNA: TGCGCCAGCAGCAAAACCGCAGGGAATTGGAATGAGCAGTTCTTC.

Judged by abundance, this clonotype is medium-sized. This chain links TRBV20-1 with TRBJ1-5, with unresolved D. V was shortened by 0 bases and J by 0 bases, with 18 bases between the two germline ends. The CDR3 is 18 amino acids. Germline V gene lookup returns CDR1 DFQATT and CDR2 SNEGSKA (reference sequence). The CDR3 sequence: CSARDQEGASYSNQPQHF. CDR3 in DNA: TGCAGTGCTAGAGATCAAGAGGGCGCCTCCTATAGCAATCAGCCCCAGCATTTT.

There are a few counts of this clonotype. V is TRBV4-1 and J is TRBJ1-2, with unresolved D. CDR1 MGHRA and CDR2 YSYEKL come from the germline V gene. The CDR3 is 13 amino acids. Trimming stripped 0 bases from V and 2 bases from J, with 4 bases between. The CDR3 here is CASSQDGNYGYTF. The CDR3 DNA reads TGCGCCAGCAGCCAAGATGGGAACTATGGCTACACCTTC.

There are many counts of this clonotype. The V gene is TRBV7-2, the J gene TRBJ2-6; D gene uncertain. There are 15 residues in the CDR3. Germline CDR1 reads SGHTA; CDR2 reads FQGNSA. Trimming shortened V by 4 bases and J by 0 bases, and 7 bases separated the two germline ends. CDR3 protein: CASSSHYSGANVLTF. As DNA, the CDR3 is TGTGCCAGCAGCTCTCATTACTCTGGGGCCAACGTCCTGACTTTC. Full variable domain (rest looked up from reference TRBV7-2 and TRBJ2-6): GAGVSQSPSNKVTEKGKDVELRCDPISGHTALYWYRQSLGQGLEFLIYFQGNSAPDKSGLPSDRFSAERTGGSVSTLTIQRTQQEDSAVYLCASSSHYSGANVLTFGAGSRLTVL.

This clonotype was seen a few times. The chain carries TRBV18 and TRBJ2-7, with 9 nucleotides matching TRBD1. The CDR3 contains 15 residues. Germline V gene data show CDR1 as KGHSH and CDR2 as LQKENI. V lost 4 bases, J lost 2 bases, and 6 bases stayed unmatched. The CDR3 DNA follows: TGTGCCAGCTCACTTACAGGGGGCGAGGCCTACGAGCAGTACTTC. This gives the protein CASSLTGGEAYEQYF.

This clonotype was observed many times. Mismatch with germline at one junction end may stem from a read error. This chain uses TRBV12-3 or TRBV12-4 with TRBJ2-7; possibly TRBD1 for D (5 bases). CDR3 length: 12 residues. Written as DNA, the CDR3 is TGTGCCAGCAGACGAACGCAGGGTATCTGTTCCTTC. Protein product: CASRRTQGICSF.

This clonotype was seen repeatedly, ten times or more. The gene calls are TRBV11-2 and TRBJ2-7; perhaps TRBD2 as D (5 bases). The CDR3 has 14 amino acids. Germline V gene sequence: CDR1 SGHAT, CDR2 FQNNGV. V lost 5 bases to trimming and J lost 6 bases, with 17 bases between them. The CDR3 nucleotides are TGTGCCAGCAGCCATTTTGGGGAGAAGGGCGAGCAGTACGTC. Residues: CASSHFGEKGEQYV.

The gene calls are TRBV4-3 and TRBJ2-1; 9 bases match TRBD1. After removal of 1 base from V and 3 bases from J, the junction contained 7 bases not matched to a gene. Germline CDR1 reads LGHNA; CDR2 reads YSLEER. The CDR3 has 17 residues. The CDR3 region has the DNA TGCGCCAGCAGCCAAGGGGCCTGGGACAGGGTCTACAATGAGCAGTTCTTC. Its protein is CASSQGAWDRVYNEQFF.